These 11 T cell receptor beta chains originate from one sample sequenced in a study of T-cell reconstitution after alpha-beta-depleted transplantation in children. During its preparation, the TCRbeta library received unique molecular identifiers. Via MiXCR, TCRdb re-called the PCR reads, giving one row per CDR3 protein. The sample yields fewer than 550,000 distinct CDR3 sequences, approximately 10% seen once. The sequenced sample was PBMCs, mostly from graft donor cells, obtained 180 days after TCRalphabeta/CD19-depleted stem cell transplant. The receptors derive from a female patient aged 2-10 years who had a stem cell transplant for aplastic anemia, so the T cells may come from the graft donor.

The sample holds a few counts of this clonotype. The rearrangement joins TRBV28 to TRBJ1-3, with D possibly being TRBD1 (5 bases). CDR3 size: 15 residues. CDR1 MDHEN and CDR2 SYDVKM come from the germline V gene. V lost 5 bases to trimming and J lost 0 bases, with 11 bases between them. Here the CDR3 reads CASSPPGLSGNTIYF. CDR3 nucleotide sequence: TGTGCCAGCAGTCCTCCGGGGCTCTCTGGAAACACCATATATTTT. Using reference TRBV28 and TRBJ1-3 for the parts outside the CDR3, the full variable domain is DVKVTQSSRYLVKRTGEKVFLECVQDMDHENMFWYRQDPGLGLRLIYFSYDVKMKEKGDIPEGYSVSREKKERFSLILESASTNQTSMYLCASSPPGLSGNTIYFGEGSWLTVV.

This clonotype was seen only a few times. At one end the junction does not follow the germline gene, possibly because of a read error. The chain couples TRBV6-9 to TRBJ2-1; D is possibly TRBD1 or TRBD2 (6 bases each). Germline CDR1 MNHGY, CDR2 SVAAGI. CDR3 length: 12 amino acids. CDR3: CASSHARGPQLF. CDR3 coding DNA: TGTGCCAGCAGTCATGCCCGGGGGCCTCAGCTCTTC.

This clonotype has at least ten counts. The J gene is TRBJ2-2, the V gene TRBV7-2, with TRBD1 as a possible D gene (5 bases). V gave up 6 bases and J gave up 1 base, with 9 bases separating them. The germline V gene has CDR1 SGHTA and CDR2 FQGNSA. The CDR3 totals 14 residues. The CDR3: CASRVGQNTGELFF. The CDR3 bases are TGTGCCAGCAGAGTAGGACAGAACACCGGGGAGCTGTTTTTT.

This clonotype was seen many times. The chain combines TRBV25-1 with TRBJ2-5; D tentatively fits TRBD1 or TRBD2 (5 bases each). In germline, CDR1 is MGHDK, CDR2 SYGVNS. The V end lost 7 bases, the J end lost 5 bases, and 23 bases lay between the germline ends. The CDR3 consists of 16 residues. CDR3 residues: CASTGSPMSPYETQYF. In DNA form, the CDR3 reads TGTGCCAGCACAGGGAGCCCGATGAGTCCGTATGAGACCCAGTACTTC.

This clonotype occurred a few times. The chain carries TRBV29-1 and TRBJ1-5; TRBD1 might be the D (6 bases). Per germline, CDR1 SQVTM and CDR2 ANQGSEA. Trimming took 5 bases from V and 0 from J, leaving 20 bases between them. CDR3 size: 17 residues. The CDR3 bases are TGCAGCGTTCCAAAAGCTTCAGGGGCGAGTAGCAATCAGCCCCAGCATTTT. It is translated as CSVPKASGASSNQPQHF.

This clonotype was seen a handful of times. The chain recombines TRBV10-3 with TRBJ1-2; D not certain. The germline CDR1 and CDR2 sequences are ENHRY and SYGVKD. Trimming stripped 4 bases from V and 1 base from J, with 10 bases between. This CDR3 has 14 residues. CDR3 sequence (DNA): TGTGCCATCAGTGGGCTAGGAAATAACTATGGCTACACCTTC. Its translation is CAISGLGNNYGYTF.

This clonotype has at least ten counts. The junction does not match germline at one end; this may be a read error. The chain combines TRBV7-2 with TRBJ1-2, with no clear D. CDR3 length equals 13 residues. The V gene's germline CDR1 is SGHTA and CDR2 FQGNSA. The chain's CDR3 is CASSLGGNSGYTF. CDR3 coding DNA: TGTGCCAGCAGCTTAGGAGGGAACTCTGGCTACACCTTC.

There are a few counts of this clonotype. The V and J genes are TRBV15 and TRBJ2-7; D tentatively fits TRBD1 or TRBD2 (5 bases each). The V end lost 5 bases, the J end lost 3 bases, and 11 bases lay between the germline ends. The germline gives CDR1 LNHNV, CDR2 YYDKDF (reference sequence). This CDR3 is 13 amino acids long. Written as DNA, the CDR3 is TGTGCCACCAGCGCCGAGGGGTACTACGAGCAGTACGTC. It yields the protein CATSAEGYYEQYV.

The chain couples TRBV12-3 or TRBV12-4 to TRBJ1-5; D gene uncertain. The CDR3 runs to 12 residues. The V end was cut by 7 bases, the J end by 5 bases, with 9 bases between. CDR3 bases: TGTGCCAGCATGGGGTGGGATCAGCCCCAGCATTTT. This codes for CASMGWDQPQHF.

The chain combines TRBV20-1 with TRBJ1-2, with D tentatively TRBD1 (6 bases). The CDR3 runs to 13 residues. Trimming left V 5 bases short and J 5 bases short, with 15 bases between. CDR1 is DFQATT, CDR2 SNEGSKA, per germline (reference sequence). The CDR3 DNA sequence: TGCAGTGCTCTAGGGGGGAATCTGTATGGCTACACCTTC. It translates to CSALGGNLYGYTF.

CDR3 DNA sequence: TGTGCCAGCAGTGATAGTTTGGCGCTCGGCCTCCTGTACAATGAGCAGTTCTTC. Amino acids: CASSDSLALGLLYNEQFF. The chain links TRBV6-1 to TRBJ2-1; D unresolved. From germline, CDR1 is MNHNS and CDR2 SASEGT. V lost 3 bases, J lost 4 bases, and 22 bases lay in between. CDR3 length: 18 residues.